The rows below give T cell receptor beta chains drawn from one sample of a study of blood T cell repertoires in COVID-19. Measured with immunoSEQ multiplex PCR; TCRdb has only the in-frame clones, and not every one. The sample lists tens of thousands of clones; more than 85% were seen once. The source material was peripheral blood. These receptors were obtained from a man aged 45-65 years with active COVID-19. CDR3s include the opening cysteine and the closing phenylalanine or tryptophan. A D gene is named only where the DNA matches it firmly. Only some rows state a clone size, as once, few, many or a class for expanded clones.

d_call: TRBD2; clone_size: .; j_call: TRBJ2-1; v_call: TRBV7-9; cdr3_nt: TGTGCCAGCAGCAGCACACTAGCGGGGGCCTACAATGAGCAGTTCTTC; cdr3_aa: CASSSTLAGAYNEQFF
d_call: TRBD1; clone_size: .; j_call: TRBJ1-4; v_call: TRBV2; cdr3_nt: TGTGCCAGCAGGTCGGGACAGGGGAGGGAAAAACTGTTTTTT; cdr3_aa: CASRSGQGREKLFF
d_call: TRBD1; clone_size: .; j_call: TRBJ2-7; v_call: TRBV15; cdr3_nt: TGTGCCACCAGCCGGGACAGGGCCACCTACGAGCAGTACTTC; cdr3_aa: CATSRDRATYEQYF
d_call: TRBD2; clone_size: .; j_call: TRBJ2-7; v_call: TRBV9; cdr3_nt: TGTGCCAGCAGCGCCCTAGCGGGGGGGCCTTACGAGCAGTACTTC; cdr3_aa: CASSALAGGPYEQYF
d_call: TRBD1; clone_size: .; j_call: TRBJ2-7; v_call: TRBV6-5; cdr3_nt: TGTGCCAGCAGTTACTGGCAGGGGGCCTACGAGCAGTACTTC; cdr3_aa: CASSYWQGAYEQYF
d_call: .; clone_size: .; j_call: TRBJ2-7; v_call: TRBV5-6; cdr3_nt: TGTGCCAGCAGCCGTACGGGACTTCTCTACGAGCAGTACTTC; cdr3_aa: CASSRTGLLYEQYF
d_call: .; clone_size: .; j_call: TRBJ2-5; v_call: TRBV15; cdr3_nt: TGTGCCACCAGCAGAGGAGAAGAGACCCAGTACTTC; cdr3_aa: CATSRGEETQYF
d_call: .; clone_size: .; j_call: TRBJ1-2; v_call: TRBV3-1/TRBV3-2; cdr3_nt: TGTGCCAGCAGCCAAGTAGGGCAGGGTGGCGGCTACACCTTC; cdr3_aa: CASSQVGQGGGYTF
d_call: .; clone_size: .; j_call: TRBJ2-7; v_call: TRBV9; cdr3_nt: TGTGCCAGCAGCGTTGGTCAAGGGGATATTAAGCAGTACTTC; cdr3_aa: CASSVGQGDIKQYF
d_call: .; clone_size: .; j_call: TRBJ2-5; v_call: TRBV5-1; cdr3_nt: TGCGCCAGCAGCTCCTCAGGGGAATGGGAGACCCAGTACTTC; cdr3_aa: CASSSSGEWETQYF
d_call: .; clone_size: .; j_call: TRBJ1-2; v_call: TRBV19; cdr3_nt: TGTGCCAGTGCCCCTGACAGTAACTATGGCTACACCTTC; cdr3_aa: CASAPDSNYGYTF
d_call: .; clone_size: .; j_call: TRBJ1-5; v_call: TRBV15; cdr3_nt: TGTGCCACCAGCAGAGACAGGGGTAATCAGCCCCAGCATTTT; cdr3_aa: CATSRDRGNQPQHF
d_call: TRBD2; clone_size: few; j_call: TRBJ2-1; v_call: TRBV2; cdr3_nt: TGTGCCAGCAGAAGATCAGGACTAGTCGGCGTGCAGTTCTTC; cdr3_aa: CASRRSGLVGVQFF
d_call: TRBD1; clone_size: .; j_call: TRBJ1-1; v_call: TRBV29-1; cdr3_nt: TGCAGCGCCAAGACAGGGACGAACACTGAAGCTTTCTTT; cdr3_aa: CSAKTGTNTEAFF
d_call: .; clone_size: .; j_call: TRBJ2-7; v_call: TRBV10-2; cdr3_nt: TGCGCCAGTACCCGAACAGGATCCTCGAGCTCCTACGAGCAGTACTTC; cdr3_aa: CASTRTGSSSSYEQYF
d_call: .; clone_size: .; j_call: TRBJ2-3; v_call: TRBV6-2/TRBV6-3; cdr3_nt: TGTGCCAGCAGTGACCCGGGAAATACGCAGTATTTT; cdr3_aa: CASSDPGNTQYF
d_call: .; clone_size: .; j_call: TRBJ2-7; v_call: TRBV11-2; cdr3_nt: TGTGCCAGCAGCTTAAGGCAGGGAGGCTCCTTCGAGCAGTACTTC; cdr3_aa: CASSLRQGGSFEQYF
d_call: TRBD2; clone_size: .; j_call: TRBJ2-1; v_call: TRBV3-1/TRBV3-2; cdr3_nt: TGTGCCAGCAGCCCCCGGACTAGCGGGAGCCACAATGAGCAGTTCTTC; cdr3_aa: CASSPRTSGSHNEQFF
d_call: .; clone_size: .; j_call: TRBJ2-1; v_call: TRBV7-9; cdr3_nt: TGTGCCAGCAGCACTGGGAGGACCATTCAGGATGAGCAGTTCTTC; cdr3_aa: CASSTGRTIQDEQFF
d_call: TRBD2; clone_size: .; j_call: TRBJ2-3; v_call: TRBV19; cdr3_nt: TGTGCCAGTAGTATCCTGGGGACTAGCGGGGGCACAGATACGCAGTATTTT; cdr3_aa: CASSILGTSGGTDTQYF
d_call: .; clone_size: .; j_call: TRBJ2-1; v_call: TRBV18; cdr3_nt: TGTGCCAGCTCACCACGGACTGACAGGCCGGGGGGTGAGCAGTTCTTC; cdr3_aa: CASSPRTDRPGGEQFF
d_call: .; clone_size: .; j_call: TRBJ1-3; v_call: TRBV5-1; cdr3_nt: TGCGCCAGCAGCTTGGGGGGGACTGCCTCAGGAAACACCATATATTTT; cdr3_aa: CASSLGGTASGNTIYF
d_call: .; clone_size: .; j_call: TRBJ2-1; v_call: TRBV19; cdr3_nt: TGTGCCAGTACTTACAGGGCCAGGTCCTACAATGAGCAGTTCTTC; cdr3_aa: CASTYRARSYNEQFF
d_call: .; clone_size: few; j_call: TRBJ2-2; v_call: TRBV5-1; cdr3_nt: TGCGCCAGCACTTTAGAGAGAGTAAACACCGGGGAGCTGTTTTTT; cdr3_aa: CASTLERVNTGELFF
d_call: .; clone_size: .; j_call: TRBJ2-7; v_call: TRBV4-3; cdr3_nt: TGCGCCAGCAGCCAAGATCGTCGGGGAGCCTACGAGCAGTACTTC; cdr3_aa: CASSQDRRGAYEQYF
d_call: .; clone_size: .; j_call: TRBJ1-6; v_call: TRBV2; cdr3_nt: TGTGCCAGCAGTGATTCACTCCTCCACTTT; cdr3_aa: CASSDSLLHF
d_call: .; clone_size: .; j_call: TRBJ1-2; v_call: TRBV11-2; cdr3_nt: TGTGCCAGCAGCTTGAGGACAGCCACCTATGGCTACACCTTC; cdr3_aa: CASSLRTATYGYTF
d_call: TRBD1; clone_size: .; j_call: TRBJ1-5; v_call: TRBV18; cdr3_nt: TGTGCCAGCTCAGAGAGGACAGGGCCAATAATCGGGGAGCCCCAGCATTTT; cdr3_aa: CASSERTGPIIGEPQHF
d_call: TRBD1; clone_size: .; j_call: TRBJ1-5; v_call: TRBV2; cdr3_nt: TGTGCCAGCAGTGAGCGGACAGGGATGAATCAGCCCCAGCATTTT; cdr3_aa: CASSERTGMNQPQHF
d_call: .; clone_size: .; j_call: TRBJ1-1; v_call: TRBV9; cdr3_nt: TGTGCCAGCAGCGTAGGGACAGTCCTGCCTATGAACACTGAAGCTTTCTTT; cdr3_aa: CASSVGTVLPMNTEAFF
d_call: .; clone_size: .; j_call: TRBJ1-5; v_call: TRBV3-1/TRBV3-2; cdr3_nt: TGTGCCAGCAGCCAATGGGGGGGCAATCAGCCCCAGCATTTT; cdr3_aa: CASSQWGGNQPQHF
d_call: TRBD1; clone_size: .; j_call: TRBJ2-5; v_call: TRBV6-5; cdr3_nt: TGTGCCAGCAGTTTCGCAGGGGGCAGAGAGACCCAGTACTTC; cdr3_aa: CASSFAGGRETQYF